These 25 T cell receptor beta chains came from one sample sequenced in a study of T cells expressing NK-cell markers. TCRdb re-called the 5' RACE reads and catalogs CDR3 proteins one per entry, DNA excluded. Recorded for this sample: 400,000 to 550,000 distinct CDR3 sequences. Material for sequencing was blood T cells: a sorted CD56 or NKG2C T cell subset, CD4+ or CD8+ T cells, or bulk PBMC T cells (not recorded which). The origin of the receptors is a woman aged 18-70 years in good health.

The chain employs TRBV10-3 and TRBJ2-2; TCRdb selects TRBD2, and the lack of DNA leaves this call unchecked. The germline V gene encodes CDR1 ENHRY and CDR2 SYGVKD. The CDR3 runs to 15 residues. CDR3 sequence reads: CAISGLPPNTGELFF.

The chain uses TRBV20-1 and TRBJ2-4; TCRdb's assignment of TRBD1 cannot be checked, as there is no DNA. Germline values: CDR1 DFQATT, CDR2 SNEGSKA (reference sequence). This CDR3 is 16 amino acids long. The CDR3 loop is CSARLTGKGVKNIQYF.

The rearrangement links TRBV6-5 to TRBJ1-2; no DNA is available, so the TRBD1 call from TCRdb remains unchecked. The CDR3 is 15 residues long. Germline-derived CDR1 and CDR2 are MNHEY and SVGAGI. The CDR3 sequence is CASSMGTGHNYGYTF.

The chain recombines TRBV15 with TRBJ1-2. Germline assignment: CDR1 LNHNV and CDR2 YYDKDF (reference sequence). The CDR3 length is 13 residues. The CDR3 protein is CATSPLRGSGNTF.

The rearrangement uses TRBV11-2 and TRBJ2-1; TCRdb reports TRBD2, a call that lacks DNA to check it against. The germline V gene has CDR1 SGHAT and CDR2 FQNNGV. The CDR3 sequence is 17 residues long. The CDR3 loop reads CASSTPPTSGGYNEQFF. Full variable domain (remainder filled in from reference TRBV11-2 and TRBJ2-1): EAGVAQSPRYKIIEKRQSVAFWCNPISGHATLYWYQQILGQGPKLLIQFQNNGVVDDSQLPKDRFSAERLKGVDSTLKIQPAKLEDSAVYLCASSTPPTSGGYNEQFFGPGTRLTVL.

The chain carries TRBV7-2 and TRBJ1-5. Per the germline V gene, CDR1 is SGHTA and CDR2 is FQGNSA. The CDR3 runs to 14 residues. The CDR3 spells CASSLVAGPQPQHF. The full variable domain, in which reference TRBV7-2 and TRBJ1-5 provide the parts outside the CDR3, is GAGVSQSPSNKVTEKGKDVELRCDPISGHTALYWYRQSLGQGLEFLIYFQGNSAPDKSGLPSDRFSAERTGGSVSTLTIQRTQQEDSAVYLCASSLVAGPQPQHFGDGTRLSIL.

The CDR3 protein is CATSPDRTDTQYF. The chain is built from TRBV24-1 and TRBJ2-3. CDR1 and CDR2 from the germline V gene are KGHDR and SFDVKD. This CDR3 is built from 13 residues.

The CDR3: CASSRDRANEKLFF. This rearrangement joins TRBV5-1 to TRBJ1-4; TCRdb proposes TRBD1, but this gene call is untestable without DNA. The CDR3 runs to 14 residues. Germline assignment: CDR1 SGHRS and CDR2 YFSETQ.

The V call is TRBV9, the J call TRBJ1-5; the TCRdb D gene call, TRBD1, has no DNA to confirm it. CDR1 and CDR2 from the germline V gene are SGDLS and YYNGEE. The CDR3 covers 16 residues. CDR3: CASSPMDRGTNQPQHF.

The chain links TRBV9 to TRBJ1-1. The CDR3 loop spans 13 amino acids. CDR1 and CDR2 (germline): SGDLS, YYNGEE. Here the CDR3 reads CASSVGGDTEAFF. Based on the CDR3 plus reference TRBV9 and TRBJ1-1, the full variable domain is DSGVTQTPKHLITATGQRVTLRCSPRSGDLSVYWYQQSLDQGLQFLIQYYNGEERAKGNILERFSAQQFPDLHSELNLSSLELGDSALYFCASSVGGDTEAFFGQGTRLTVV.

The chain is built from TRBV20-1 and TRBJ2-5; the TRBD2 assignment by TCRdb is unverifiable without DNA. The germline V gene has CDR1 DFQATT and CDR2 SNEGSKA (reference sequence). The CDR3 extends over 15 amino acids. The CDR3 loop reads CSAQRLAGVQETQYF.

J is TRBJ2-2 and V is TRBV6-2 or TRBV6-3; TCRdb lists TRBD2, though no DNA is available to test this call. CDR1 MNHEY and CDR2 SVGEGT come from the germline V gene. The CDR3 length is 15 residues. Here the CDR3 reads CASILAGVNTGELFF.

The rearrangement joins TRBV18 to TRBJ2-6. This CDR3 comprises 17 residues. Germline V gene lookup returns CDR1 KGHSH and CDR2 LQKENI. The chain's CDR3 is CASSPKDVSSGANVLTF.

The chain uses TRBV16 and TRBJ1-1. This CDR3 is 15 amino acids long. In germline, CDR1 is KGHSY, CDR2 FQNENV. This CDR3 is CASSQFREMNTEAFF.

The V and J genes are TRBV19 and TRBJ2-1. CDR1 LNHDA and CDR2 SQIVND come from the germline V gene (reference sequence). This CDR3 spans 15 amino acids. CDR3 sequence: CASSTMPSSYNEQFF.

The V and J genes are TRBV9 and TRBJ2-7; TCRdb's D gene call, TRBD1, goes unchecked for lack of DNA. Looked up from germline, CDR1 is SGDLS and CDR2 is YYNGEE. CDR3 length equals 15 residues. CDR3 residues: CASSPWDSEKYEQYF. The whole variable domain, remainder taken from reference TRBV9 and TRBJ2-7, is DSGVTQTPKHLITATGQRVTLRCSPRSGDLSVYWYQQSLDQGLQFLIQYYNGEERAKGNILERFSAQQFPDLHSELNLSSLELGDSALYFCASSPWDSEKYEQYFGPGTRLTVT.

The V call is TRBV6-2 or TRBV6-3, the J call TRBJ2-6. The CDR3 consists of 19 residues. Germline values: CDR1 MNHEY, CDR2 SVGEGT. CDR3 amino acids: CASSHHRRGEVAGANVLTF.

The genes are TRBV6-2 or TRBV6-3 and TRBJ2-1; there is no DNA to check the TCRdb D call of TRBD2. Germline V gene lookup returns CDR1 MNHEY and CDR2 SVGEGT. The CDR3 spans 14 residues. CDR3 protein: CTTRSGGPYNEQFF.

This rearrangement joins TRBV5-1 to TRBJ2-7. CDR3 length: 13 amino acids. Germline lookup yields CDR1 SGHRS and CDR2 YFSETQ. CDR3 region: CASSRDGSYEQYF. The complete variable domain, with remaining parts taken from reference TRBV5-1 and TRBJ2-7, reads KAGVTQTPRYLIKTRGQQVTLSCSPISGHRSVSWYQQTPGQGLQFLFEYFSETQRNKGNFPGRFSGRQFSNSRSEMNVSTLELGDSALYLCASSRDGSYEQYFGPGTRLTVT.

V and J are TRBV6-1 and TRBJ1-5. Germline CDR1 reads MNHNS; CDR2 reads SASEGT. This CDR3 contains 16 residues. CDR3 residues: CASIPVGPAGNQPQHF.

The chain is built from TRBV7-3 and TRBJ2-1; TCRdb reports TRBD1, a call that lacks DNA to check it against. CDR3 length: 15 amino acids. CDR1 is SGHTA and CDR2 is FQGTGA in the germline V gene. The CDR3 sequence: CASSATGREYNEQFF.

J is TRBJ2-1 and V is TRBV6-1; without DNA, the TCRdb call of TRBD2 cannot be checked. This CDR3 spans 16 amino acids. Germline CDR1 and CDR2: MNHNS and SASEGT. CDR3: CASSPAAGGSYNEQFF.

The chain carries TRBV3-1 and TRBJ2-3; TCRdb returns TRBD1, unconfirmable since there is no DNA. Germline V lookup: CDR1 LGHDT, CDR2 YNNKEL (reference sequence). The CDR3 has 14 residues. The CDR3 loop reads CASSQQTGADTQYF.

The J gene is TRBJ2-1, the V gene TRBV5-1; TCRdb picks TRBD2, but there is no DNA to check that call. The CDR3 runs 19 residues. Per the germline V gene, CDR1 is SGHRS and CDR2 is YFSETQ. The chain's CDR3 is CASSRTISGTKGESNEQFF.

The chain uses TRBV19 and TRBJ2-5. Per the germline V gene, CDR1 is LNHDA and CDR2 is SQIVND (reference sequence). This CDR3 is 14 amino acids long. The CDR3 is CASSIRRNQETQYF.